This T cell receptor (beta chain) was recorded in a study of T cell responses to AZD1222 COVID-19 vaccine. This clone was found a few times. Antigen specificity is unknown. There are 15 residues in the CDR3. The germline CDR1 and CDR2 sequences are MNHEY and SVGAGI. J lost 4 bases, V lost 6 bases, and 10 bases had no gene match. Profiling relied on immunoSEQ multiplex PCR, and the TCRdb table lists in-frame clones only, not all of them. The sample includes 150,000 or so clones, 80% to 95% of them seen just once. Study-level points and caveats: At study baseline, merely six AZD1222 recipients were seropositive. Rises in breadth and depth of Spike-specific TCRs came after two AZD1222 doses. The study reported that nearly half of spike-specific TCRs target unmutated variant regions.

Specimen: peripheral blood, collected on day 0 of AZD1222 vaccination. The sequence was collected from an adult in good health. The chain has TRBV6-5 and TRBJ1-1, with 8 positions matching TRBD1. The CDR3: CASRSPDREGTEAFF. CDR3 DNA: TGTGCCAGCAGATCCCCGGACAGGGAGGGCACTGAAGCTTTCTTT.